These 12 T cell receptor beta chains came from one sample sequenced in a study of control samples from healthy donors and cancer patients (dated by TCRdb to the early 2020s). Library prep was done by the immunoSEQ multiplex PCR assay. TCRdb mirrors the immuneACCESS table, restricted to in-frame sequences. Some clones are absent from its copies; in checked studies, under half trace to an unresolved V gene, and the reason for the others is unknown. The sample data list 150,000 to 200,000 clones, and around 88% of these were observed just once. Clones ranked in the top ten supply approximately 1.8% of the sample. Sequencing was carried out using blood. These TCRs come from a man in his late teens or twenties in good health.

This clone was observed a single time. The V call is TRBV4-3, the J call TRBJ1-6; 10 positions agree with TRBD1. The germline V gene has CDR1 LGHNA and CDR2 YSLEER. The CDR3 is made up of 18 amino acids. V lost 6 bases to trimming and J lost 3 bases; unmatched junction nucleotides: 11. The CDR3 loop reads CASSTDRGNGVYNSPLHF. The CDR3 DNA follows: TGCGCCAGCAGTACGGACAGGGGGAATGGTGTCTATAATTCACCCCTCCACTTT.

This clone was recorded a few times. J is TRBJ1-6 and V is TRBV6-2 or TRBV6-3, with D possibly TRBD1 on 5 matching bases. The germline gives CDR1 MNHEY, CDR2 SVGEGT. The CDR3 has 16 residues. V was trimmed by 6 bases and J by 8 bases, leaving 20 bases between them. CDR3 DNA: TGTGCCAGCAGCTCCGTAAAGGGGTCGGATTATTCACCCCTCCACTTT. This encodes CASSSVKGSDYSPLHF.

This chain links TRBV2 with TRBJ2-7; TRBD1 aligns across 8 bases. The CDR3 extends over 15 amino acids. In germline, CDR1 is SNHLY, CDR2 FYNNEI. Trimming cost V 3 bases and J 6 bases; bases outside gene matches: 10. The CDR3 sequence is CASSEGRGRTGEQYF. The CDR3 bases are TGTGCCAGCAGTGAGGGCAGGGGGCGAACTGGCGAGCAGTACTTC.

This clone was recorded only once. The chain has TRBV3-1 (or the pseudogene TRBV3-2) and TRBJ2-5; 10 nucleotides align to TRBD2. This CDR3 contains 16 residues. J was trimmed by 3 bases and V by 1 base; bases with no gene match: 5. Germline-derived CDR1 and CDR2 are LGHDT and YNNKEL (reference sequence). The CDR3 spells CASSQVVLAGEETQYF. The CDR3 DNA reads as TGTGCCAGCAGCCAAGTGGTCCTAGCGGGGGAAGAGACCCAGTACTTC.

The DNA of the CDR3 is TGTGCCTCAAGGACAGGGGGCTGGACTGAAGCTTTCTTT. It codes for CASRTGGWTEAFF. The chain joins TRBV10-3 to TRBJ1-1, with 11 bases aligning to TRBD1. CDR1 is ENHRY and CDR2 is SYGVKD in the germline V gene. After removal of 11 bases from V and 5 bases from J, the junction contained 7 bases not matched to a gene. CDR3 length: 13 amino acids.

This clone was recorded once. The chain carries TRBV6-2 or TRBV6-3 and TRBJ2-7; weak D call: TRBD1 (5 bases). CDR3 size: 15 residues. Trimming removed 4 bases at V and 6 bases at J, with 19 bases between. The germline V gene has CDR1 MNHEY and CDR2 SVGEGT. The CDR3 DNA reads TGTGCCAGCAGTTTGGGGCAGGGTTATCGTAGCGAGCAGTACTTC. As protein: CASSLGQGYRSEQYF.

This clone was counted a single time. This chain uses TRBV2 with TRBJ2-1, with D possibly matching TRBD1 (5 bases). The germline V gene has CDR1 SNHLY and CDR2 FYNNEI. The CDR3 totals 13 residues. V was cut by 7 bases and J by 2 bases, with 9 bases left in between. CDR3: CASKAGTYNEQFF. The CDR3 DNA reads as TGTGCCAGCAAGGCAGGGACCTACAATGAGCAGTTCTTC.

The chain employs TRBV5-6 and TRBJ2-3, with D perhaps TRBD1 (6 bases). The CDR3 loop spans 15 amino acids. Germline V gene data show CDR1 as SGHDT and CDR2 as YYEEEE. The V gene lost 1 base and the J gene lost 5 bases, with 14 bases spanning the gap. CDR3 loop: CASSLKTGLQDTQYF. CDR3 in DNA: TGTGCCAGCAGCTTGAAAACAGGGTTACAAGATACGCAGTATTTT.

The chain recombines TRBV9 with TRBJ1-3; D gene ambiguous. Per the germline V gene, CDR1 is SGDLS and CDR2 is YYNGEE. V was shortened by 0 bases and J by 8 bases, with 9 bases between the two germline ends. The CDR3 runs 13 residues. CDR3 protein: CASSVAPRDTIYF. The CDR3 region has the DNA TGTGCCAGCAGCGTAGCTCCAAGGGACACCATATATTTT.

The chain is built from TRBV6-5 and TRBJ1-5, with a possible D match to TRBD1 (5 bases). The CDR3 is 15 residues long. Germline V gene sequence: CDR1 MNHEY, CDR2 SVGAGI. V dropped 6 bases and J dropped 2 bases, with 14 bases sitting between them. In nucleotides, the CDR3 is TGTGCCAGCAGCCCCGGGGGGGGTGGCAATCAGCCCCAGCATTTT. This translates into CASSPGGGGNQPQHF.

The chain couples TRBV28 to TRBJ1-1; D gene ambiguous. Trimming removed 4 bases from V and 4 bases from J, with 4 bases in between. The germline gives CDR1 MDHEN, CDR2 SYDVKM. The CDR3 loop spans 11 amino acids. CDR3 DNA sequence: TGTGCCAGCAGTTCCTCCACTGAAGCTTTCTTT. Translated, it gives CASSSSTEAFF.

The rearrangement joins TRBV5-6 to TRBJ1-4, with TRBD1 matching over 9 bases. CDR1 and CDR2 (germline): SGHDT, YYEEEE. The CDR3 loop spans 19 amino acids. The ends lost 4 bases at V and 0 bases at J; junction bases unmatched: 13. The CDR3 is CASSPWRTGEVATNEKLFF. The CDR3, as DNA: TGTGCCAGCAGCCCTTGGAGGACAGGGGAAGTTGCAACTAATGAAAAACTGTTTTTT. The whole variable domain, filled in from reference TRBV5-6 and TRBJ1-4, reads DAGVTQSPTHLIKTRGQQVTLRCSPKSGHDTVSWYQQALGQGPQFIFQYYEEEERQRGNFPDRFSGHQFPNYSSELNVNALLLGDSALYLCASSPWRTGEVATNEKLFFGSGTQLSVL.